Given below is one TCR beta chain in context. The record originates from a study of control samples from healthy donors and cancer patients. Germline V gene sequence: CDR1 SGHTA, CDR2 FQGNSA. V was pared by 5 bases and J by 0 bases, with 9 bases of the junction left unmatched. This CDR3 is built from 19 residues. Profiled with immunoSEQ multiplex PCR; TCRdb holds only in-frame clones, not every one. The sample includes approximately 90,000 clones, 86% seen only once; the top ten take roughly 20%. The source is a man younger than 40 in good health. The V call is TRBV7-2, the J call TRBJ2-1, with 14 bases that match TRBD2. Sequences were obtained from blood. The CDR3 DNA reads as TGTGCCAGCAGCGGCACGACTAGCGGGGGGGCCGGCTCCTACAATGAGCAGTTCTTC. It encodes CASSGTTSGGAGSYNEQFF.